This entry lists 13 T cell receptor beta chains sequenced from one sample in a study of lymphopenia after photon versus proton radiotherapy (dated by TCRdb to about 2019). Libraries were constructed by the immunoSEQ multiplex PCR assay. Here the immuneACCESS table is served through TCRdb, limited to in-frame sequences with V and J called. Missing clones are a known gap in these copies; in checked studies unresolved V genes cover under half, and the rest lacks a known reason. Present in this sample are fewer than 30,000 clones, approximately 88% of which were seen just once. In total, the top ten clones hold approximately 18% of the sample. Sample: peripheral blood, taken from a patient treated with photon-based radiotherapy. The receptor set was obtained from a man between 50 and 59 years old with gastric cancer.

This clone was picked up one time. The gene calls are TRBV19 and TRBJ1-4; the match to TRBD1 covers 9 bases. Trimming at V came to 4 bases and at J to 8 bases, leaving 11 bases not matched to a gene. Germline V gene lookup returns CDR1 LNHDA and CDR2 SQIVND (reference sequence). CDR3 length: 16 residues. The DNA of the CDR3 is TGTGCCAGTAGTACCATGGATACAGGGGGCGGAGAAAAACTGTTTTTT. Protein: CASSTMDTGGGEKLFF.

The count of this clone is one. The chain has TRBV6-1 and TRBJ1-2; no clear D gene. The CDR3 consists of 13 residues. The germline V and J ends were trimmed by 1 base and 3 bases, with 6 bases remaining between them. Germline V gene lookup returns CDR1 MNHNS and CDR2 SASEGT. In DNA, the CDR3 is TGTGCCAGCAGTGAAGAGGGAGACTATGGCTACACCTTC. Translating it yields CASSEEGDYGYTF.

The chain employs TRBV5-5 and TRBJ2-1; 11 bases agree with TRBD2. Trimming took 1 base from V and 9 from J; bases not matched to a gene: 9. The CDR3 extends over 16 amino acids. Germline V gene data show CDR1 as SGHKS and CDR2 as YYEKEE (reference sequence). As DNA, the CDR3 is TGTGCCAGCAGCTTGAATAGCGGGGGGGCCGTTCGTGAGCAGTTCTTC. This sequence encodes CASSLNSGGAVREQFF.

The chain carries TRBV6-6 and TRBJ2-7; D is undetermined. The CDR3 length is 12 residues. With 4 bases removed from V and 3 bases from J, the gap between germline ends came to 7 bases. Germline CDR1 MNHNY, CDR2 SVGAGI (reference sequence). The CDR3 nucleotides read TGTGCCAGCAGTTCCAACGGCTACGAGCAGTACTTC. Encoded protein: CASSSNGYEQYF.

CDR3 protein: CAGPTDYEQYF. The CDR3 coding sequence is TGTGCCGGGCCGACGGACTACGAGCAGTACTTC. V is TRBV7-3 and J is TRBJ2-7; D gene unclear. Trimming stripped 11 bases from V and 3 bases from J, with 11 bases between. Germline loops: CDR1 SGHTA, CDR2 FQGTGA. This CDR3 is 11 amino acids long.

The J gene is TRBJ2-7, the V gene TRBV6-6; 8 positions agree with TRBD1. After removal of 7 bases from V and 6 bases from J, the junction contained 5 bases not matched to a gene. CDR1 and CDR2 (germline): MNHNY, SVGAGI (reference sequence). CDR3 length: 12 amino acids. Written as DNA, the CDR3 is TGTGCCAGCATTGGACAGGGCCGCGAGCAGTACGTC. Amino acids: CASIGQGREQYV.

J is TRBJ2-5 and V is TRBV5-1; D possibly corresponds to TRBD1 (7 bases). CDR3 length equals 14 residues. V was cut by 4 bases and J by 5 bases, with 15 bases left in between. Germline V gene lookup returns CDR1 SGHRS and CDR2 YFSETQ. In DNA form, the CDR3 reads TGCGCCAGCAGCCGACAGGGAGGACGCGAGACCCAGTACTTC. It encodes CASSRQGGRETQYF. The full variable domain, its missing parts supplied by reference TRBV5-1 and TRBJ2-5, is KAGVTQTPRYLIKTRGQQVTLSCSPISGHRSVSWYQQTPGQGLQFLFEYFSETQRNKGNFPGRFSGRQFSNSRSEMNVSTLELGDSALYLCASSRQGGRETQYFGPGTRLLVL.

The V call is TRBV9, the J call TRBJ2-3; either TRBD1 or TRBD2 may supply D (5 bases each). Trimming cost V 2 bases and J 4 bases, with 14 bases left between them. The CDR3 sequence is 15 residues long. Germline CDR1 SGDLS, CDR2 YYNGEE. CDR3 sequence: CASSVGAERPDTQYF. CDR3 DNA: TGTGCCAGCAGCGTCGGGGCCGAGAGGCCAGATACGCAGTATTTT.

The CDR3 here is CASSTGVGEQFF. DNA of the CDR3: TGTGCCAGTTCTACAGGGGTAGGGGAGCAGTTCTTC. The chain links TRBV10-3 to TRBJ2-1, with 7 bases matching TRBD1. The J segment lost 10 bases and the V segment lost 10 bases, leaving 10 bases of the junction unmatched. Germline-derived CDR1 and CDR2 are ENHRY and SYGVKD. This CDR3 spans 12 amino acids.

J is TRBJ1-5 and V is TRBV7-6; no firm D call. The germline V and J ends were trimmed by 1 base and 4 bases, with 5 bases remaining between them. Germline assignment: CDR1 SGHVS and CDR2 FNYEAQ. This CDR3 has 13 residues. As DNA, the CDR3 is TGTGCCAGCAGCTTAGTGGGGAATCAGCCCCAGCATTTT. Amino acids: CASSLVGNQPQHF.

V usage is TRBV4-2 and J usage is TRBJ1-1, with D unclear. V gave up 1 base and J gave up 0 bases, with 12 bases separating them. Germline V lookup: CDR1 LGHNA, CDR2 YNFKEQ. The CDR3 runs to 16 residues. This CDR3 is CASSQGQIGVNTEAFF. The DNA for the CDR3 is TGTGCCAGCAGCCAAGGCCAGATAGGTGTGAACACTGAAGCTTTCTTT.

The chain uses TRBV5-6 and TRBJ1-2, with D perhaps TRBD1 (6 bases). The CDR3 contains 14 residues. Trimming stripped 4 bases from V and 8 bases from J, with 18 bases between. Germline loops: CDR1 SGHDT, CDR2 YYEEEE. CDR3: CASSTGQYGIGYTF. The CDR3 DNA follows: TGTGCCAGCAGCACCGGACAGTATGGCATCGGCTACACCTTC.

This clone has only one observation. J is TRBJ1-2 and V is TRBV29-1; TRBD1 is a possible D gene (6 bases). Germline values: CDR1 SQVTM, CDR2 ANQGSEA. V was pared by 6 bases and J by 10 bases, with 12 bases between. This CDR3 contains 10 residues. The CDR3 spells CSVRTEDYTF. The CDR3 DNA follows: TGCAGCGTCCGGACAGAAGACTACACCTTC.